This T cell receptor beta chain was documented in a study of human T cells and chemical hapten exposure. As for the study in general: Across the whole study, which lasted roughly 24 weeks, patients were given diphenylcyclopropenone on the scalp once a week. Affected patients, primarily female, had alopecia areata, totalis or universalis. Per-sample TCR yield variability stemmed mainly from small pooled library volume differences.

TCRdb reprocessed the RACE reads with MiXCR, giving one entry per CDR3 protein. Here the sample spans more than 55,000 distinct CDR3 sequences, more than 8% being singletons. Germline V lookup: CDR1 SGHRS, CDR2 YFSETQ. The CDR3 loop spans 14 amino acids. V was cut by 0 bases and J by 5 bases, with 9 bases left in between. Sample time point: patch test 1, 2 weeks after DPC sensitization. Specified treatment: therapeutic diphenylcyclopropenone sensitization with weekly scalp DPC. General observations from the study: In comparison with controls, expanded TCRs gave rise to a significantly larger number of large CDR3 similarity clusters.

Regarding this clonotype: Its cognate antigen is unknown.

This TCR came from a woman aged 40-49 years with alopecia areata. Some clones in this sample may be carry-over from other donors' samples. Specimen: whole blood, collected in connection with sensitization to the hapten diphenylcyclopropenone (DPC). The V gene is TRBV5-1, the J gene TRBJ2-1; D unresolved. CDR3 coding DNA: TGCGCCAGCAGCTTGGGATCCGTAAACAATGAGCAGTTCTTC. Its translation: CASSLGSVNNEQFF.